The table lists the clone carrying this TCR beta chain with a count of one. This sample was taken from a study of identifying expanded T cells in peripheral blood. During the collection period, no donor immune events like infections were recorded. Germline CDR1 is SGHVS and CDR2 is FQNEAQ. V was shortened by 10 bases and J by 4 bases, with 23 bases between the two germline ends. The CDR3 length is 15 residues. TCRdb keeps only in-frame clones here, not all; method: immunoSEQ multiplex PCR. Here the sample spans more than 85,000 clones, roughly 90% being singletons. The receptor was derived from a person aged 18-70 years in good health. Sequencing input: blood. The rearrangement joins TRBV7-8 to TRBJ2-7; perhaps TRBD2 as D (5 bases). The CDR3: CAISTSAGIGYEQYF. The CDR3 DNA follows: TGTGCCATTTCAACATCGGCGGGTATAGGTTACGAGCAGTACTTC.